The following is a TCR beta chain sequence with its context. The germline V gene encodes CDR1 SQVTM and CDR2 ANQGSEA. CDR3 size: 14 residues. Trimming pared 6 bases from V and 4 bases from J, leaving 19 bases between. The data belong to a study of T cell repertoires in ileal Crohn's disease. Study summary: Over 30% were active smokers at surgery; median disease duration was nearly eight years. Postoperative therapy was given to about half: approximately 10 thiopurines, 18 anti-TNF agents.

Some clones are missing from TCRdb's copy, which holds only in-frame ones; the method was immunoSEQ multiplex PCR. The table records tens of thousands of clones, roughly three quarters of them present only once. What was sequenced was ileal tissue. This sequence was found in an adult with Crohn's disease. The V gene is TRBV29-1, the J gene TRBJ2-7, with D possibly being TRBD1 (6 bases). The CDR3 DNA is TGCAGCGTCAATACCCCGGGACACCTATACGAGCAGTACTTC. Translating gives CSVNTPGHLYEQYF.